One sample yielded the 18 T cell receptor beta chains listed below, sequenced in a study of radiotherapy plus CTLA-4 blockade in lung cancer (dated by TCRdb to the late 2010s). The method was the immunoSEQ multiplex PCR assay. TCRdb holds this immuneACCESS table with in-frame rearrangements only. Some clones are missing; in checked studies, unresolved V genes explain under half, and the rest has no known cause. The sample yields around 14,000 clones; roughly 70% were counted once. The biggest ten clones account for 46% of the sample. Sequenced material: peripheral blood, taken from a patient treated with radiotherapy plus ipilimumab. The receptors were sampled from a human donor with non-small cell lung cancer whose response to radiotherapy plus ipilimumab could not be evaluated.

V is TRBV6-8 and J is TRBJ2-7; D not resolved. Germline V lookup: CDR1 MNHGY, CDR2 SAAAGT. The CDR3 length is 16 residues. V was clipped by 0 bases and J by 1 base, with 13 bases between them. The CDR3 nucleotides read TGTGCCAGCAGTTACTCCGGATCTCAGGTTTCCTACGAGCAGTACTTC. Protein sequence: CASSYSGSQVSYEQYF.

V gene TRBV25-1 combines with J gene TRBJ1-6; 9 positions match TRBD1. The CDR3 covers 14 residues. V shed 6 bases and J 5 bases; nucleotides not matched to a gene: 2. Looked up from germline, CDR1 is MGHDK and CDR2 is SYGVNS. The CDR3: CASRDRGNNSPLHF. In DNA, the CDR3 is TGTGCCAGCAGGGACAGGGGAAATAATTCACCCCTCCACTTT. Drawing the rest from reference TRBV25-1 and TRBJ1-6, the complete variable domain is EADIYQTPRYLVIGTGKKITLECSQTMGHDKMYWYQQDPGMELHLIHYSYGVNSTEKGDLSSESTVSRIRTEHFPLTLESARPSHTSQYLCASRDRGNNSPLHFGNGTRLTVT.

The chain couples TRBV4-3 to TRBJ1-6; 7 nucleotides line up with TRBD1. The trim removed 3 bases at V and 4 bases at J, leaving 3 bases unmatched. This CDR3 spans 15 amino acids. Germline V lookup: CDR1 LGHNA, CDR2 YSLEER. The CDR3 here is CASSQGQWYNSPLHF. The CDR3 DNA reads TGCGCCAGCAGCCAGGGACAGTGGTATAATTCACCCCTCCACTTT.

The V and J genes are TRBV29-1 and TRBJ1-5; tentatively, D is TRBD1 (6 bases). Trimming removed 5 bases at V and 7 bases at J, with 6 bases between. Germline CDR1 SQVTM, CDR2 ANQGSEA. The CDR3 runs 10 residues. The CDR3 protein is CSVRGQPQHF. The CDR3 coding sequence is TGCAGCGTTAGGGGGCAGCCCCAGCATTTT.

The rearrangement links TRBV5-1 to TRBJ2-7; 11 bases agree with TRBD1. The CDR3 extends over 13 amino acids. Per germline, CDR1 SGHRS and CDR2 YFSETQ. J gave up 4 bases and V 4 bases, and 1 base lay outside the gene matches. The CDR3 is CASSRDRGYEQYF. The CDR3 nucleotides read TGCGCCAGCAGCCGGGACAGGGGGTACGAGCAGTACTTC.

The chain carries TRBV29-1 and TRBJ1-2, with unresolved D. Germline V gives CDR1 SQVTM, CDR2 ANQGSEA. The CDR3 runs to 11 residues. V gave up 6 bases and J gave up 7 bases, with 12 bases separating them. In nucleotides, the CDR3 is TGCAGCGTCCTAGTCGGCGTTGGCTACACCTTC. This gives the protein CSVLVGVGYTF.

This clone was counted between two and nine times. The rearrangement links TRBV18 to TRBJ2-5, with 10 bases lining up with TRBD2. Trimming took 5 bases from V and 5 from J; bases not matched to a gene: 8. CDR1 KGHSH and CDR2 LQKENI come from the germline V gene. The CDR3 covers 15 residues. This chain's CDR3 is CASSRSGGALETQYF. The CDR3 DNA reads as TGTGCCAGCTCAAGAAGCGGGGGGGCTTTGGAGACCCAGTACTTC.

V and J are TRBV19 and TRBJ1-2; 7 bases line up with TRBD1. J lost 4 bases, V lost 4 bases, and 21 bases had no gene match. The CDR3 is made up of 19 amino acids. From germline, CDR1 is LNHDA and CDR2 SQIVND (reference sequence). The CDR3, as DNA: TGTGCCAGTAGTAGTGAAAATGCTCCCGGGACAGAGACGGCCTATGGCTACACCTTC. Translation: CASSSENAPGTETAYGYTF.

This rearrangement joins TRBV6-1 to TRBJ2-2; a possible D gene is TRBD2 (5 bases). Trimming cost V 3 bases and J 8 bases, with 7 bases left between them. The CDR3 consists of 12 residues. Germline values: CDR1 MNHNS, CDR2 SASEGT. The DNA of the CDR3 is TGTGCCAGCAGTGATCCGGGAGGGGAGCTGTTTTTT. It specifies CASSDPGGELFF.

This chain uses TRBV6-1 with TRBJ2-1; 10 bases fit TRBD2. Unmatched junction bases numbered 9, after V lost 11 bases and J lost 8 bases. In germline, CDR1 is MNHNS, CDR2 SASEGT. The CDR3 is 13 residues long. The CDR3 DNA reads TGTGCCGGGCTTGGGCTAGCGGGGGATGAGCAGTTCTTC. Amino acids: CAGLGLAGDEQFF.

DNA of the CDR3: TGTGCCAGCAGCTTGGTTGTGACAGGGGGCCGTAGGGGCACTGAAGCTTTCTTT. Amino acid sequence: CASSLVVTGGRRGTEAFF. V usage is TRBV5-5 and J usage is TRBJ1-1, with 10 bases aligning to TRBD1. Germline-derived CDR1 and CDR2 are SGHKS and YYEKEE (reference sequence). V was pared by 0 bases and J by 4 bases, with 12 bases of the junction left unmatched. The CDR3 spans 18 residues.

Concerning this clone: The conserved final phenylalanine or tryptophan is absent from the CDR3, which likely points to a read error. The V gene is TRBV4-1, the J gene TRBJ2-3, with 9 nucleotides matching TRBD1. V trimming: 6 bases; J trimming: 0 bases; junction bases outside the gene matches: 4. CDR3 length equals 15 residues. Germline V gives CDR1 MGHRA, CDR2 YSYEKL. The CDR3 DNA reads TGCGCCAGCAGAGGGGGACAGGGAAGCACAGATACGCAGTATCTT. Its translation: CASRGGQGSTDTQYL.

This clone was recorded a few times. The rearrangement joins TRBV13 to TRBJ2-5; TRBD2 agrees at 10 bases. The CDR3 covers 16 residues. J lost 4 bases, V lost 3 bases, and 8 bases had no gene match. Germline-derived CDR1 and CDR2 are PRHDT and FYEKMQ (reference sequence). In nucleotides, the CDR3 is TGTGCCAGCAGCTTTCCTAGCGGGGGACGAGGAGAGACCCAGTACTTC. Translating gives CASSFPSGGRGETQYF. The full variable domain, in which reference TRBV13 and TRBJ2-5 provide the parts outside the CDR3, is AAGVIQSPRHLIKEKRETATLKCYPIPRHDTVYWYQQGPGQDPQFLISFYEKMQSDKGSIPDRFSAQQFSDYHSELNMSSLELGDSALYFCASSFPSGGRGETQYFGPGTRLLVL.

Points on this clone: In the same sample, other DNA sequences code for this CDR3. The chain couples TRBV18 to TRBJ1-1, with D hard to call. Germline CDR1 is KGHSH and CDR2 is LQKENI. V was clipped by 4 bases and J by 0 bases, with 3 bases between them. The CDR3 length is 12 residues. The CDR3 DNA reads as TGTGCCAGCTCACATATGAACACTGAAGCTTTCTTT. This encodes CASSHMNTEAFF.

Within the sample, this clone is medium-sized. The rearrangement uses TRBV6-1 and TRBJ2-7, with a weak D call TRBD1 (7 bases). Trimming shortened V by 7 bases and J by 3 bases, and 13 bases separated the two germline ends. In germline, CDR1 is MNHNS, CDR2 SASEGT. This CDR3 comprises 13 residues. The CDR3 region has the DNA TGTGCCAGCAACCACAGGGGACTCTACGAGCAGTACGTC. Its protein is CASNHRGLYEQYV.

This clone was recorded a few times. The CDR3: CASSRNRANEKLFF. CDR3 nucleotide sequence: TGTGCCAGCTCACGTAACAGGGCTAATGAAAAACTGTTTTTT. This sequence joins TRBV18 and TRBJ1-4; weak D call: TRBD1 (6 bases). The V gene lost 4 bases and the J gene lost 3 bases, with 9 bases spanning the gap. This CDR3 region has 14 residues. CDR1 is KGHSH and CDR2 is LQKENI in the germline V gene.

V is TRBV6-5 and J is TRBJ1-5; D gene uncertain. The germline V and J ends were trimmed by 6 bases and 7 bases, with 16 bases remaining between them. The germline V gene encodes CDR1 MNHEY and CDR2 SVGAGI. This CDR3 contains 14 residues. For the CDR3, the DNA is TGTGCCAGCAGGGCAGCGGGATGGAAGCAGCCCCAGCATTTT. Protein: CASRAAGWKQPQHF.

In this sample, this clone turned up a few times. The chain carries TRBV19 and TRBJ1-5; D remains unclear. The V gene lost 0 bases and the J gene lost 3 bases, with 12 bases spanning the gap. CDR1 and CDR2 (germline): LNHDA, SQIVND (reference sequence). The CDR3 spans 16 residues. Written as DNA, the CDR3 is TGTGCCAGTAGTATAGATTCAGCGGGCGACAATCAGCCCCAGCATTTT. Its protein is CASSIDSAGDNQPQHF.